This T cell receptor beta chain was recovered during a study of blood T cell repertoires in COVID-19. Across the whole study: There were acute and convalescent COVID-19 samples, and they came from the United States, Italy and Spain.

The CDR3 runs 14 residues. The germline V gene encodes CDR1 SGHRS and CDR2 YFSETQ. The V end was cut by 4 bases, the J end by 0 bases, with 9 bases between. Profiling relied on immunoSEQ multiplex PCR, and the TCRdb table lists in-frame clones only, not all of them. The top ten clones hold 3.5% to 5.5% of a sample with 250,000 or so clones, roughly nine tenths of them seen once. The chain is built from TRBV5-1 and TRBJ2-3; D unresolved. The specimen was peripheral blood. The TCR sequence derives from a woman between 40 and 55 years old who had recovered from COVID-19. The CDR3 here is CASSPPGSTDTQYF. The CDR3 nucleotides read TGCGCCAGCAGCCCCCCCGGTAGCACAGATACGCAGTATTTT.